This T cell receptor (beta chain) was identified during a study of control samples from healthy donors and cancer patients. Generated by immunoSEQ multiplex PCR, the TCRdb table keeps only in-frame clones and is missing some. The sample lists about 170,000 clones, 85% to 90% seen once, with around 12% in the top ten. The CDR3 totals 13 residues. Between the trimmed V and J ends, which lost 3 bases and 7 bases, there was a span of 13 bases. Looked up from germline, CDR1 is LNHDA and CDR2 is SQIVND (reference sequence). The table lists this clone with a count of one. The sample was blood. The clonotype originates from a man aged 25-45 years in good health. V and J are TRBV19 and TRBJ2-7; D is undetermined. Written as DNA, the CDR3 is TGTGCCAGTAGTATGGGCGCGACGGGTGAGCAGTACTTC. It encodes CASSMGATGEQYF.